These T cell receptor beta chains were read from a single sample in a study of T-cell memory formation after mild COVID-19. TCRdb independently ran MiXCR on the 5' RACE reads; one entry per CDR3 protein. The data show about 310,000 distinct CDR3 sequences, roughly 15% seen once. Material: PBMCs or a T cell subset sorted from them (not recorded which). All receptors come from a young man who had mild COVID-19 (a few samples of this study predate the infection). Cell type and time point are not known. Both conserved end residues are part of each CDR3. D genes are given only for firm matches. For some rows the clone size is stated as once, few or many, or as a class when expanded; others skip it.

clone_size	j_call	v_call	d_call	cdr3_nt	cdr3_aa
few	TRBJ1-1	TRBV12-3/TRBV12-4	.	TGTGCCAGCAGTTCCCCTGAGGGGAGGGACACTGAAGCTTTCTTT	CASSSPEGRDTEAFF
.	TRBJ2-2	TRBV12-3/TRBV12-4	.	TGTGCCAGCAGTCCGGAGTCAGGGGCCACCGGGGAGCTGTTTTTT	CASSPESGATGELFF
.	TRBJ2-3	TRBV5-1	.	TGCGCCAGCAGCATAGGACGAGGAACTCTAGATACGCAGTATTTT	CASSIGRGTLDTQYF
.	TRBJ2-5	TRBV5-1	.	TGCGCCAGCAGCTTGGGGATGGGAGAGACCCAGTACTTC	CASSLGMGETQYF
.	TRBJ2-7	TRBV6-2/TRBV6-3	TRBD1	TGTGCCAGCAGCCGCAAAACAGGGGAGATTACTTACGAGCAGTACTTC	CASSRKTGEITYEQYF
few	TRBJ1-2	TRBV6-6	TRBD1	TGTGCCAGCAGTCAAACCGGGACAGGGGCCGGCTACACCTTC	CASSQTGTGAGYTF
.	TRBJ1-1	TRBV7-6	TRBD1	TGTGCCAGCACCCGACAGGGGACGGGCAGGGGGACTGAAGCTTTCTTT	CASTRQGTGRGTEAFF
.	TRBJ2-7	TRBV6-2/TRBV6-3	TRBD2	TGTGCCAGCAGTAAACCACTAGCGGGGAAGGTCTACGAGCAGTACTTC	CASSKPLAGKVYEQYF
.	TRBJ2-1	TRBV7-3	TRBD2	TGTGCCAGCAGCCACGGTAGCGGGGGTCACTCCTACAATGAGCAGTTCTTC	CASSHGSGGHSYNEQFF
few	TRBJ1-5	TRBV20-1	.	TGCAGTGCTAGAGCGGAGAAGCCCCAGCATTTT	CSARAEKPQHF
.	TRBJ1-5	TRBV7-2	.	TGTGCCAGCAGCTTGGGCGGGGGTGCCAATCAGCCCCAGCATTTT	CASSLGGGANQPQHF
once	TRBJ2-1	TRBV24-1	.	TGTGCCACCAGTGATTTCAGGGGGGGCTCCTACAATGAGCAGTTCTTC	CATSDFRGGSYNEQFF
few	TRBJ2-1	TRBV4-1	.	TGCGCCAGCAGCCAAGGATTGAGGTCCGTTAATGAGCAGTTCTTC	CASSQGLRSVNEQFF
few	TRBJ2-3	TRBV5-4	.	TGTGCCAGCGGGACCACAGATACGCAGTATTTT	CASGTTDTQYF
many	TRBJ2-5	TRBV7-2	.	TGTGCCAGCAGCTTGTCGGAGACCCAGTACTTC	CASSLSETQYF
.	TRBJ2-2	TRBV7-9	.	TGTGCCAGCAGCCCGACACGCGCGAACACCGGGGAGCTGTTTTTT	CASSPTRANTGELFF
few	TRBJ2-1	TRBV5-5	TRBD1	TGTGCCAGCAGCAGTACAGGGGAGAACTACAATGAGCAGTTCTTC	CASSSTGENYNEQFF
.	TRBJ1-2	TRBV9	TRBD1	TGTGCCAGCAGCCGGGACAGGGGGAGCTACACCTTC	CASSRDRGSYTF
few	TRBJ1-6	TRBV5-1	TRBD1	TGCGCCAGCAGAGGGACAGGGGATTCACCCCTCCACTTT	CASRGTGDSPLHF
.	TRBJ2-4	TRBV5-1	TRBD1	TGCGCCAGCAGCCGACAGGGGGAGAGGAACATTCAGTACTTC	CASSRQGERNIQYF
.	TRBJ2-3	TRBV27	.	TGTGCCAGCAGCGTCCCCGGACTTGGTCGGGATACGCAGTATTTT	CASSVPGLGRDTQYF
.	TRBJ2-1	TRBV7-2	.	TGTGCCAGCAGCTTAGCGCGGCGGGGGCCGCTTTTAGATGAGCAGTTCTTC	CASSLARRGPLLDEQFF
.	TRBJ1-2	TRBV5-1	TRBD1	TGCGCCAGCAGCTCCGGGACAGCTAATAACCTCTATGGCTACACCTTC	CASSSGTANNLYGYTF
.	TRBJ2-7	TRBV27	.	TGTGCCAGCAGTTTATGGGCTGGGGGCCCCTCCTACGAGCAGTACTTC	CASSLWAGGPSYEQYF
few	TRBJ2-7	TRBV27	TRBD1	TGTGCCAGGCCGACAGGGGATTCGTACGAGCAGTACTTC	CARPTGDSYEQYF
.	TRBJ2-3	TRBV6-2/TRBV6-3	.	TGTGCCAGCAGCCAAAGCGGGTCCGTCACAGATACGCAGTATTTT	CASSQSGSVTDTQYF
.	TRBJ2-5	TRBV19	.	TGTGCCAGTAGTATATCGGTTACACAAGAGACCCAGTACTTC	CASSISVTQETQYF
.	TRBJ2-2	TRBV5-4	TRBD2	TGTGCCAGCAGCTTGACTAGCGGGGGGGCTGTCACCGGGGAGCTGTTTTTT	CASSLTSGGAVTGELFF
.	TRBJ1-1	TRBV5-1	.	TGCGCCAGCAGCAGGGACGTTACTGAAGCTTTCTTT	CASSRDVTEAFF